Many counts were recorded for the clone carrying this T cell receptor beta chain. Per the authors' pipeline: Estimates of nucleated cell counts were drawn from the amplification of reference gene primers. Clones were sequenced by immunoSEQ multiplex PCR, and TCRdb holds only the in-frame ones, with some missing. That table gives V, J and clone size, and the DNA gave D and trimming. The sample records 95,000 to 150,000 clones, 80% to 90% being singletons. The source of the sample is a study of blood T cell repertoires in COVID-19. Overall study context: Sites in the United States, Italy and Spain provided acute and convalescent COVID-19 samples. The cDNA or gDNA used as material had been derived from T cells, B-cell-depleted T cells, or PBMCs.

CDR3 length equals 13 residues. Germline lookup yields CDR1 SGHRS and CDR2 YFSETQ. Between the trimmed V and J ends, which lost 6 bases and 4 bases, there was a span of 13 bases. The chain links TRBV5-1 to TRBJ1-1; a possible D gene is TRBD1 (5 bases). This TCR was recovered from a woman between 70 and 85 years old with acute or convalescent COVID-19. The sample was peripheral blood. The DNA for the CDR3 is TGCGCCAGCAATGCCCAGGGAGGCACTGAAGCTTTCTTT. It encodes CASNAQGGTEAFF.